This TCR beta chain comes out of a study of blood T cell repertoires in COVID-19. Across the whole study: COVID-19 samples, acute and convalescent, were from the United States, Italy and Spain. Sample material is recorded as cDNA or gDNA derived from T cells, B-cell-depleted T cells, or PBMCs.

How the authors handled the data: It was from reference gene primer amplification that nucleated cell counts were estimated. Method: immunoSEQ multiplex PCR; TCRdb's copy keeps in-frame clones and lacks some. V and J calls plus clone size are reproduced from that table; the DNA served to infer D and trimming. The sample shows roughly 180,000 clones, roughly three quarters of them seen only once. This clone was seen once. The CDR3 extends over 16 amino acids. The V segment lost 6 bases and the J segment 4 bases; nucleotides outside the gene matches: 11. Germline CDR1 reads SGHRS; CDR2 reads YFSETQ. The receptor comes from a man aged 55 to 70 with active or convalescent COVID-19. The chain employs TRBV5-1 and TRBJ2-1, with 9 bases matching TRBD2. Input material: peripheral blood. This CDR3 is CASTRGGGRGYNEQFF. CDR3 nucleotides: TGCGCCAGCACCCGAGGGGGCGGGAGGGGATACAATGAGCAGTTCTTC.